This T cell receptor (beta chain) was obtained from a study of regulatory T cells in long-lasting Graves disease. Arm-PCR of CDR3 regions and iRepertoire HTBI primers were used to build TCR beta libraries. TCRdb processed the multiplex PCR reads anew with MiXCR; each CDR3 protein has one entry. The sample shows some 370,000 distinct CDR3 sequences, about 10% of them seen only once. Time point here: newly diagnosed GD, antithyroid drugs for less than 3 months. Preparation of the TCR library used RNA extracted from PBMCs. This sample was shared with a second study, whose subject was T cells in Graves' hyperthyroidism and ophthalmopathy.

The TCR was taken from a woman younger than 35 with Graves disease. The sample consisted of peripheral blood mononuclear cells (PBMCs), taken at new diagnosis, from a patient treated with antithyroid drugs.

The CDR3, as DNA: TGTGCCAGCAGCCTGACAGTTTCCGATGAGCAGTTCTTC. Translation: CASSLTVSDEQFF. The V gene is TRBV7-3, the J gene TRBJ2-1, with a tentative D call TRBD1 (5 bases). Germline lookup yields CDR1 SGHTA and CDR2 FQGTGA. The CDR3 has 13 residues. Trimming removed 5 bases at V and 8 bases at J, with 13 bases between.